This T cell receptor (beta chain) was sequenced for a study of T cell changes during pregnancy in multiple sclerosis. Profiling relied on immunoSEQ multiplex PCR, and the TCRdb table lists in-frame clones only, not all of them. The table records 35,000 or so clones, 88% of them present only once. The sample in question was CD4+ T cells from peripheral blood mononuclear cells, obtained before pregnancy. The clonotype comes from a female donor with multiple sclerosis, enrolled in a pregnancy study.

This CDR3 is CAISGNRQGTDTQYF. CDR3 bases: TGTGCCATCAGTGGTAACCGACAGGGAACGGATACGCAGTATTTT. The chain combines TRBV10-3 with TRBJ2-3; TRBD1 agrees at 7 bases. CDR1 is ENHRY and CDR2 is SYGVKD in the germline V gene. Trimming removed 4 bases from V and 6 bases from J; junction bases left unmatched: 10. CDR3 length: 15 amino acids.